This TCR beta chain was sequenced during a study of beta chain features in type 1 diabetes. Study findings and constraints: The VDJ junctions of type 1 diabetes patients carried fewer insertions and more deletions. The study found moderately but significantly shorter TCRB CDR3s in all four CD4+ subsets of Type 1 diabetes patients.

Expressed TCRB transcripts were sequenced because the isolated RNA had all been reverse transcribed beforehand. Profiled with immunoSEQ multiplex PCR; TCRdb holds only in-frame clones, not every one. The data show 350,000 to 450,000 clones, around 14% seen once. Trimming shortened V by 7 bases and J by 10 bases, and 25 bases separated the two germline ends. Germline-derived CDR1 and CDR2 are SQVTM and ANQGSEA. The CDR3 loop spans 14 amino acids. To note about this clone: No antigen is known for it.

CD45RO/CCR7/CD25/CD127/CD95/CD27 separated CD4+ naive, central memory, regulatory and stem cell-like memory cells by sorting. The chain combines TRBV29-1 with TRBJ1-2; D might be TRBD1 (6 bases). Sequenced material: naive CD4+ T cells from blood. This receptor was identified in a young man in good health. The CDR3 sequence: CSASPSLRGEDYTF. CDR3 DNA: TGCAGCGCTAGCCCCTCTTTGAGGGGGGAGGACTACACCTTC.